Below are 27 T cell receptor beta chains sequenced from a single sample in a study of cytomegalovirus exposure and HLA in healthy donors. The PCR contained 60 Vbeta and 13 Jbeta primers. The data were produced by immunoSEQ multiplex PCR, yet TCRdb's version contains in-frame clones alone and is incomplete. This table has 100,000 to 150,000 clones, around 73% appearing once. The sample taken for sequencing was PBMCs. The receptor source for this set is a female donor in good health and CMV-seronegative.

The chain has TRBV18 and TRBJ2-7, with a weak D call TRBD1 (6 bases). Germline CDR1 reads KGHSH; CDR2 reads LQKENI. V lost 4 bases and J lost 4, with 14 bases in between. CDR3 length equals 14 residues. Written as DNA, the CDR3 is TGTGCCAGCTCACGAAGTACAGGGAAATACGAGCAGTACTTC. The encoded protein is CASSRSTGKYEQYF.

V and J are TRBV5-1 and TRBJ2-5; 7 bases map to TRBD2. V was clipped by 0 bases and J by 3 bases; unmatched bases: 20. This CDR3 has 20 amino acids. Per germline, CDR1 SGHRS and CDR2 YFSETQ. CDR3 DNA: TGCGCCAGCAGCTTGGTTGCCCAGTCGGGGGGACGGGGGAGAGAAGAGACCCAGTACTTC. It yields the protein CASSLVAQSGGRGREETQYF.

The chain recombines TRBV5-1 with TRBJ2-5; perhaps TRBD2 as D (5 bases). V shed 0 bases and J shed 5 bases, with 14 bases lying between them. CDR1 is SGHRS and CDR2 is YFSETQ in the germline V gene. CDR3 length: 15 amino acids. CDR3 sequence (DNA): TGCGCCAGCAGCTTGGCCATCCGGGATGGGGAGACCCAGTACTTC. It encodes CASSLAIRDGETQYF.

The V gene is TRBV6-6, the J gene TRBJ1-1; D possibly corresponds to TRBD1 (5 bases). CDR1 is MNHNY, CDR2 SVGAGI, per germline (reference sequence). The CDR3 runs 12 residues. V dropped 3 bases and J dropped 7 bases, with 9 bases sitting between them. CDR3 sequence (DNA): TGTGCCAGCAGTTATCAGGGCAATGAAGCTTTCTTT. Its protein is CASSYQGNEAFF.

The chain links TRBV9 to TRBJ2-7; D possibly corresponds to TRBD1 (6 bases). The ends were cut back, 3 bases at V and 5 bases at J, with 12 bases in the middle. Looked up from germline, CDR1 is SGDLS and CDR2 is YYNGEE. The CDR3 loop spans 13 amino acids. CDR3 coding DNA: TGTGCCAGCAGCGGGGGTTCAGGGGACGAGCAGTACTTC. This codes for CASSGGSGDEQYF. The variable domain in full, completed from reference TRBV9 and TRBJ2-7, reads DSGVTQTPKHLITATGQRVTLRCSPRSGDLSVYWYQQSLDQGLQFLIQYYNGEERAKGNILERFSAQQFPDLHSELNLSSLELGDSALYFCASSGGSGDEQYFGPGTRLTVT.

This chain uses TRBV5-6 with TRBJ2-5; TRBD2 aligns across 9 bases. The trim removed 4 bases at V and 4 bases at J, leaving 8 bases unmatched. Germline loops: CDR1 SGHDT, CDR2 YYEEEE. The CDR3 sequence is 15 residues long. The CDR3 reads CASSGLAGEGETQYF. The CDR3 DNA sequence: TGTGCCAGCAGCGGTTTAGCGGGAGAAGGAGAGACCCAGTACTTC.

The chain couples TRBV2 to TRBJ2-5, with 8 bases that match TRBD2. V was pared by 5 bases and J by 7 bases, with 9 bases of the junction left unmatched. Germline lookup yields CDR1 SNHLY and CDR2 FYNNEI. The CDR3 loop spans 14 amino acids. The DNA for the CDR3 is TGTGCCAGCAGTCCCGGGACTAGTCTCGGGACCCAGTACTTC. Translated, it gives CASSPGTSLGTQYF.

The V call is TRBV11-2, the J call TRBJ2-5, with 12 bases that match TRBD1. CDR1 SGHAT and CDR2 FQNNGV come from the germline V gene. This CDR3 spans 18 amino acids. V shed 4 bases and J 3 bases; nucleotides not matched to a gene: 12. In DNA, the CDR3 is TGTGCCAGCAGCTCAAGGGGGGGACAGGGGGCTGGGAAAGAGACCCAGTACTTC. Protein: CASSSRGGQGAGKETQYF.

The chain is built from TRBV7-2 and TRBJ2-5; D is ambiguous. Trimming took off 4 bases at V and 1 base at J, with 10 bases between the two ends. CDR3 size: 14 residues. Germline V gene sequence: CDR1 SGHTA, CDR2 FQGNSA. As DNA, the CDR3 is TGTGCCAGCAGCTCGACTTTCACCCAAGAGACCCAGTACTTC. Translated, it gives CASSSTFTQETQYF.

J is TRBJ1-2 and V is TRBV7-2; D uncertain. The CDR3 spans 14 residues. Trimming pared 1 base from V and 4 bases from J, leaving 10 bases between. Germline CDR1 is SGHTA and CDR2 is FQGNSA. In nucleotides, the CDR3 is TGTGCCAGCAGCTTAGGGCGGGGAACCTATGGCTACACCTTC. This encodes CASSLGRGTYGYTF.

This chain connects TRBV9 to TRBJ2-5; 10 bases line up with TRBD1. Germline trimming cut 3 bases from V and 5 bases from J; bases unmatched to any gene: 7. CDR3 length: 15 residues. From germline, CDR1 is SGDLS and CDR2 YYNGEE. In nucleotides, the CDR3 is TGTGCCAGCAGCGGCTCCGGGACAGGGGTCGAGACCCAGTACTTC. It yields the protein CASSGSGTGVETQYF.

Notes on this clone: The same CDR3 can be traced to other DNA sequences in this sample. V and J are TRBV28 and TRBJ1-2; possible D gene TRBD1, 5 bases. The V and J ends lost 2 bases and 8 bases respectively, with 9 bases between them. Looked up from germline, CDR1 is MDHEN and CDR2 is SYDVKM. The CDR3 has 12 amino acids. CDR3: CASSLRGYGYTF. The CDR3 region has the DNA TGTGCCAGCAGTTTAAGGGGTTACGGCTACACCTTC.

The rearrangement uses TRBV29-1 and TRBJ1-5; 7 nucleotides match TRBD1. Germline V gene data show CDR1 as SQVTM and CDR2 as ANQGSEA. Germline trimming cut 7 bases from V and 5 bases from J; bases unmatched to any gene: 11. This CDR3 is built from 14 residues. The CDR3 sequence is CSASPRQGYQPQHF. Written as DNA, the CDR3 is TGCAGCGCCTCCCCGCGACAGGGCTATCAGCCCCAGCATTTT.

The CDR3 loop is CASSYASGTETQYF. DNA of the CDR3: TGTGCCAGCAGCTACGCTAGCGGGACAGAGACCCAGTACTTC. The genes are TRBV7-2 and TRBJ2-5; 9 bases align to TRBD2. Germline V CDR1 and CDR2: SGHTA, FQGNSA. J was trimmed by 4 bases and V by 4 bases; bases with no gene match: 4. CDR3 size: 14 residues.

A few counts support this clone. One end of the junction does not line up with germline, which may come from a read error. The J gene is TRBJ2-1, the V gene TRBV5-1, with D possibly being TRBD1 (6 bases). The CDR3 runs 15 residues. Germline CDR1 reads SGHRS; CDR2 reads YFSETQ. As DNA, the CDR3 is TGTGCCAGCAGCACCGGACAGTACTCCTACAATGAGCAGTTCTTC. Protein product: CASSTGQYSYNEQFF.

The chain couples TRBV5-4 to TRBJ1-4, with 7 bases identical to TRBD1. CDR3 length equals 16 residues. V gave up 4 bases and J gave up 3 bases; unmatched junction bases: 9. The germline gives CDR1 SGHNT, CDR2 YYREEE (reference sequence). The CDR3 bases are TGTGCCAGCAGCCATACGCCCGGGACAGCTAATGAAAAACTGTTTTTT. Encoded protein: CASSHTPGTANEKLFF.

V gene TRBV7-9 combines with J gene TRBJ1-2; D uncertain. Trimming took off 2 bases at V and 8 bases at J, with 15 bases between the two ends. Per germline, CDR1 SEHNR and CDR2 FQNEAQ (reference sequence). CDR3 length: 14 residues. CDR3 residues: CASSLMEGVVGYTF. DNA for the CDR3: TGTGCCAGCAGCTTAATGGAGGGAGTTGTCGGCTACACCTTC.

The gene calls are TRBV5-1 and TRBJ2-1, with TRBD2 matching 12 bases. Trimming at V came to 1 base and at J to 8 bases, leaving 1 base not matched to a gene. Germline loops: CDR1 SGHRS, CDR2 YFSETQ. CDR3 length: 14 amino acids. The chain's CDR3 is CASSLRLAGDEQFF. CDR3 coding DNA: TGCGCCAGCAGCTTGCGACTAGCGGGAGATGAGCAGTTCTTC.

The chain joins TRBV11-2 to TRBJ1-2; TRBD1 matches 7 bases. Germline V gene data show CDR1 as SGHAT and CDR2 as FQNNGV. Germline trimming cut 3 bases from V and 2 bases from J; bases unmatched to any gene: 6. CDR3 size: 15 residues. The CDR3 sequence is CASSFNRGPNYGYTF. The CDR3 bases are TGTGCCAGCAGCTTCAACAGGGGCCCGAACTATGGCTACACCTTC. The full variable domain, with the rest looked up from reference TRBV11-2 and TRBJ1-2, is EAGVAQSPRYKIIEKRQSVAFWCNPISGHATLYWYQQILGQGPKLLIQFQNNGVVDDSQLPKDRFSAERLKGVDSTLKIQPAKLEDSAVYLCASSFNRGPNYGYTFGSGTRLTVV.

This clone occurred once. This chain links TRBV27 with TRBJ2-1; 8 positions agree with TRBD2. V trimming: 5 bases; J trimming: 3 bases; junction bases outside the gene matches: 9. The germline gives CDR1 MNHEY, CDR2 SMNVEV (reference sequence). The CDR3 consists of 16 residues. Here the CDR3 reads CASSPSGGNFYNEQFF. The CDR3, as DNA: TGTGCCAGCAGTCCCAGCGGGGGAAACTTCTACAATGAGCAGTTCTTC.

V is TRBV9 and J is TRBJ2-1; 13 nucleotides match TRBD2. Germline V gene lookup returns CDR1 SGDLS and CDR2 YYNGEE. Trimming took 4 bases from V and 9 from J; bases not matched to a gene: 7. The CDR3 is 15 amino acids. This chain's CDR3 is CASSPGTSGIREQFF. The CDR3 DNA reads as TGTGCCAGCAGCCCCGGGACTAGCGGGATTCGTGAGCAGTTCTTC.

The rearrangement joins TRBV6-6 to TRBJ2-7, with 9 bases matching TRBD1. Germline V gene data show CDR1 as MNHNY and CDR2 as SVGAGI (reference sequence). The CDR3 contains 15 residues. The junction had 4 bases not matched to a gene; V was cut back by 4 bases and J by 0 bases. The chain's CDR3 is CASSFGTGSSYEQYF. The DNA of the CDR3 is TGTGCCAGCAGTTTCGGGACAGGGAGCTCCTACGAGCAGTACTTC.

CDR3 sequence (DNA): TGTGCCAGCAGCATCCGGGACAGCTTCAATGAGCAGTTCTTC. Encoded protein: CASSIRDSFNEQFF. J is TRBJ2-1 and V is TRBV21-1; the table assigns TRBD1, which was not confirmed against the DNA. TRBV21-1 has pseudogene status. The CDR3 runs 14 residues.

This sequence joins TRBV27 and TRBJ2-5, with a possible D match to TRBD2 (5 bases). V was trimmed by 5 bases and J by 0 bases, leaving 10 bases between them. Germline loops: CDR1 MNHEY, CDR2 SMNVEV (reference sequence). The CDR3 sequence is 14 residues long. Here the CDR3 DNA reads TGTGCCAGCAGTCTGACGGAGGACCAAGAGACCCAGTACTTC. It encodes CASSLTEDQETQYF.

The chain carries TRBV5-1 and TRBJ2-3, with D possibly matching TRBD2 (6 bases). This CDR3 has 15 amino acids. V lost 0 bases and J lost 6, with 14 bases in between. Germline CDR1 reads SGHRS; CDR2 reads YFSETQ. The CDR3 here is CASSLDGGEGDTQYF. In DNA form, the CDR3 reads TGCGCCAGCAGCTTGGATGGCGGGGAAGGGGATACGCAGTATTTT.

This clone occurred a few times. The V and J genes are TRBV6-6 and TRBJ2-2, with D unresolved. This CDR3 region has 14 residues. Per the germline V gene, CDR1 is MNHNY and CDR2 is SVGAGI (reference sequence). Trimming shortened V by 6 bases and J by 2 bases, and 10 bases separated the two germline ends. The DNA of the CDR3 is TGTGCCAGCAGGGGCGAGCTAAACACCGGGGAGCTGTTTTTT. Its translation is CASRGELNTGELFF.

This sequence joins TRBV30 and TRBJ1-5; D is undetermined. CDR3 length equals 12 residues. The V end lost 2 bases, the J end lost 3 bases, and 5 bases lay between the germline ends. Germline CDR1 is GTSNPN and CDR2 is SVGIG (reference sequence). Here the CDR3 reads CAWSPNNQPQHF. For the CDR3, the DNA is TGTGCCTGGAGTCCCAACAATCAGCCCCAGCATTTT.